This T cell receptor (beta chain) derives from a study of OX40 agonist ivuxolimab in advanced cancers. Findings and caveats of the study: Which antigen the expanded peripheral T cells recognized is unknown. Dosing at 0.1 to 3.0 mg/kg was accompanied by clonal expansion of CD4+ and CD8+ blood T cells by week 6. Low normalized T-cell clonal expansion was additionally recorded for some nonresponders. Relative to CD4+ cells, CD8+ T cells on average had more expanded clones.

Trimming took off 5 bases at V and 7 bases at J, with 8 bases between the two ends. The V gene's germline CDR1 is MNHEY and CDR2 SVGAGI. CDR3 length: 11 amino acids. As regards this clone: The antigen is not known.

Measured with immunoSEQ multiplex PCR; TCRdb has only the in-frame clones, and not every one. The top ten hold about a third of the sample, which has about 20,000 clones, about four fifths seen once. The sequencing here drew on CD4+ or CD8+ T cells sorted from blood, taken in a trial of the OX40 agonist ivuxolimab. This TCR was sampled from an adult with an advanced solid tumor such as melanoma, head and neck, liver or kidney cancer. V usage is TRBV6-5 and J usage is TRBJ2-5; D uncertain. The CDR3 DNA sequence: TGTGCCAGCAGTGAAATGGGGACCCAGTACTTC. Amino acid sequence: CASSEMGTQYF.